The 25 T cell receptor beta chains reported below all come from one sample, sequenced in a study of preoperative IRX-2 immunotherapy in early breast cancer. Indicated treatment: preoperative locoregional IRX-2 cytokine immunotherapy. Repertoires were generated with immunoSEQ multiplex PCR, while TCRdb's copy carries only in-frame clones and drops some. This table holds about 5,600 clones, approximately 60% found once. The specimen was tumor tissue, collected before IRX-2 immunotherapy. Receptors were obtained from a human donor with breast cancer.

This chain connects TRBV7-6 to TRBJ1-2, with D perhaps TRBD1 (5 bases). This CDR3 is built from 16 residues. CDR1 and CDR2 from the germline V gene are SGHVS and FNYEAQ. Trimming took 5 bases from V and 9 from J, leaving 25 bases between them. The CDR3 region is CASSPSATRDLSSYTF. The CDR3 nucleotides are TGTGCCAGCAGCCCGAGTGCTACCCGGGACCTCTCGAGCTACACCTTC. The full variable domain, its missing parts supplied by reference TRBV7-6 and TRBJ1-2, is GAGVSQSPRYKVTKRGQDVALRCDPISGHVSLYWYRQALGQGPEFLTYFNYEAQQDKSGLPNDRFSAERPEGSISTLTIQRTEQRDSAMYRCASSPSATRDLSSYTFGSGTRLTVV.

This clone is classed as medium-sized. This CDR3 is CASSLWTGGAGYTF. The CDR3 DNA reads as TGTGCCAGCAGCCTCTGGACAGGGGGCGCAGGCTACACCTTC. J is TRBJ1-2 and V is TRBV14, with TRBD1 matching over 11 bases. Trimming cost V 4 bases and J 8 bases; bases outside gene matches: 6. The CDR3 is made up of 14 amino acids. Germline V gives CDR1 SGHDN, CDR2 FVKESK.

This clone is medium-sized by share. The junction differs from germline at one of its ends, possibly a read error. The chain is built from TRBV19 and TRBJ2-2, with TRBD2 matching 7 bases. Germline CDR1 and CDR2: LNHDA and SQIVND (reference sequence). This CDR3 has 16 residues. The DNA for the CDR3 is TGTGCCAGTAGTGTAGAGGCGGGGACTACCACCGGGGAGCTGTTTTTT. It is translated as CASSVEAGTTTGELFF.

The J gene is TRBJ1-1, the V gene TRBV11-3; possible D gene TRBD1, 5 bases. V was cut by 5 bases and J by 0 bases, with 22 bases left in between. The germline V gene has CDR1 SGHNT and CDR2 YENEEA. This CDR3 is built from 18 residues. The CDR3 DNA reads as TGTGCCAGCAGCCATACCGGTGGCAGGGCTACTATGAACACTGAAGCTTTCTTT. Translating gives CASSHTGGRATMNTEAFF.

This clone is medium-sized (0.01 to 0.1%) within its sample. The chain links TRBV11-3 to TRBJ1-5; no clear D gene. The germline gives CDR1 SGHNT, CDR2 YENEEA. The V and J ends lost 5 bases and 0 bases respectively, with 11 bases between them. The CDR3 consists of 15 residues. CDR3 region: CASSPIMGSNQPQHF. The CDR3 DNA reads TGTGCCAGCAGCCCGATAATGGGTAGCAATCAGCCCCAGCATTTT.

This clone was found once. The CDR3 DNA is TGTGCCAGCAGGGGACTAGCGGGATCTGAGAACACCGGGGAGCTGTTTTTT. Encoded protein: CASRGLAGSENTGELFF. The genes are TRBV6-8 and TRBJ2-2; 13 nucleotides line up with TRBD2. V shed 6 bases and J 1 base; nucleotides not matched to a gene: 5. The CDR3 covers 17 residues. Germline assignment: CDR1 MNHGY and CDR2 SAAAGT.

The gene calls are TRBV6-8 and TRBJ2-3, with D possibly being TRBD1 (6 bases). This CDR3 region has 15 residues. The V gene's germline CDR1 is MNHGY and CDR2 SAAAGT. V was clipped by 6 bases and J by 0 bases, with 13 bases between them. The CDR3 is CASRQQGRSTDTQYF. The CDR3 nucleotides are TGTGCCAGCAGACAACAGGGAAGAAGCACAGATACGCAGTATTTT.

Judged by abundance, this clone is medium-sized. The chain is built from TRBV11-3 and TRBJ2-7; the match to TRBD2 covers 12 bases. Germline trimming cut 1 base from V and 5 bases from J; bases unmatched to any gene: 6. This CDR3 is 16 amino acids long. Germline CDR1 is SGHNT and CDR2 is YENEEA. The DNA of the CDR3 is TGTGCCAGCAGCTTAGGCCTGACTAGCGGGAGCGACGAGCAGTACTTC. As protein: CASSLGLTSGSDEQYF.

This sequence joins TRBV12-5 and TRBJ2-3, with a possible D match to TRBD1 (5 bases). This CDR3 region has 12 residues. Germline CDR1 reads LGHNT; CDR2 reads FRNRAP. CDR3 sequence reads: CASTKGIDTQYF. CDR3 in DNA: TGTGCCAGCACCAAGGGGATAGATACGCAGTATTTT. The whole variable domain, filled in from reference TRBV12-5 and TRBJ2-3, reads DARVTQTPRHKVTEMGQEVTMRCQPILGHNTVFWYRQTMMQGLELLAYFRNRAPLDDSGMPKDRFSAEMPDATLATLKIQPSEPRDSAVYFCASTKGIDTQYFGPGTRLTVL.

V gene TRBV6-8 combines with J gene TRBJ2-2; TRBD1 agrees at 10 bases. In germline, CDR1 is MNHGY, CDR2 SAAAGT. The V gene end was trimmed by 7 bases and the J gene end by 6 bases; junction bases not matched to a gene: 5. The CDR3 sequence is 14 residues long. Written as DNA, the CDR3 is TGTGCCAGCACCCGGACAGGGGGGGCCGGGGAGCTGTTTTTT. It yields the protein CASTRTGGAGELFF.

The chain joins TRBV2 to TRBJ2-3; D not certain. Germline CDR1 SNHLY, CDR2 FYNNEI. The CDR3 has 15 amino acids. V lost 6 bases, J lost 4 bases, and 17 bases lay in between. CDR3 nucleotides: TGTGCCAGCAGCTCCACCACGTTTGGGTCAGATACGCAGTATTTT. Translated, it gives CASSSTTFGSDTQYF.

The chain combines TRBV28 with TRBJ1-5; 9 bases match TRBD1. The V gene's germline CDR1 is MDHEN and CDR2 SYDVKM. This CDR3 has 14 residues. With 6 bases clipped from V and 6 bases from J, the junction kept 6 bases outside the gene matches. In nucleotides, the CDR3 is TGTGCCAGCAGAATGGGACAGGGATTTCAGCCCCAGCATTTT. Its protein product is CASRMGQGFQPQHF.

The chain uses TRBV19 and TRBJ2-5; 11 bases are shared with TRBD2. This CDR3 has 15 amino acids. Germline V gene lookup returns CDR1 LNHDA and CDR2 SQIVND (reference sequence). The J segment lost 7 bases and the V segment lost 4 bases, leaving 8 bases of the junction unmatched. For the CDR3, the DNA is TGTGCCAGTAGTACCGGGACTAGCGGTGGTTGGACCCAGTACTTC. Amino acid sequence: CASSTGTSGGWTQYF.

The DNA for the CDR3 is TGTGCCAGCAGTTACGAACAGGGATTTGTCTCTGGGGCCAACGTCCTGACTTTC. Translation gives CASSYEQGFVSGANVLTF. The chain combines TRBV6-8 with TRBJ2-6; a weak D match, TRBD1 (6 bases). The CDR3 is made up of 18 amino acids. Germline assignment: CDR1 MNHGY and CDR2 SAAAGT. V lost 2 bases and J lost 0, with 14 bases in between.

The chain links TRBV11-3 to TRBJ2-1, with 9 bases fitting TRBD2. Trimming took 5 bases from V and 7 from J; bases not matched to a gene: 12. From germline, CDR1 is SGHNT and CDR2 YENEEA. The CDR3 has 16 amino acids. Here the CDR3 DNA reads TGTGCCAGCAGCCCCTCGGGGCGGGAGGGCCGTAATGAGCAGTTCTTC. This translates into CASSPSGREGRNEQFF.

The rearrangement joins TRBV28 to TRBJ2-7; D is possibly TRBD2 (6 bases). CDR1 is MDHEN and CDR2 is SYDVKM in the germline V gene. V was cut by 5 bases and J by 0 bases, with 14 bases left in between. The CDR3 is 15 amino acids. CDR3 loop: CASSPGGTTSYEQYF. The CDR3 DNA reads as TGTGCCAGCAGTCCCGGAGGGACGACCTCCTACGAGCAGTACTTC. The full variable domain, its missing parts supplied by reference TRBV28 and TRBJ2-7, is DVKVTQSSRYLVKRTGEKVFLECVQDMDHENMFWYRQDPGLGLRLIYFSYDVKMKEKGDIPEGYSVSREKKERFSLILESASTNQTSMYLCASSPGGTTSYEQYFGPGTRLTVT.

In its sample, this clone is large (0.1 to 1%). The chain links TRBV11-3 to TRBJ2-7; 11 nucleotides align to TRBD2. The CDR3 runs to 19 residues. V shed 0 bases, J shed 3 bases, and the junction held 13 bases outside the gene matches. Germline V gene sequence: CDR1 SGHNT, CDR2 YENEEA. The chain's CDR3 is CASSLEVASGRRGFYEQYF. The CDR3 bases are TGTGCCAGCAGCTTAGAGGTCGCTAGCGGGAGGCGTGGTTTCTACGAGCAGTACTTC.

The gene calls are TRBV19 and TRBJ2-2; perhaps TRBD2 as D (6 bases). CDR1 and CDR2 (germline): LNHDA, SQIVND (reference sequence). This CDR3 contains 15 residues. Trimming took 5 bases from V and 4 from J, leaving 14 bases between them. CDR3 DNA sequence: TGTGCCAGTAGTGCCAGGGACTTACCCACCGGGGAGCTGTTTTTT. Protein: CASSARDLPTGELFF.

This clone was detected once. A base was left unread or ambiguous, and X is written for its residue. The CDR3 protein is CASSIGEGLAGXNEQFF. Here the CDR3 DNA reads TGTGCCAGTAGTATAGGAGAGGGACTAGCCGGCYACAATGAGCAGTTCTTC. V and J are TRBV19 and TRBJ2-1, with TRBD2 matching over 9 bases. This CDR3 contains 17 residues. Trimming at V came to 1 base and at J to 5 bases, leaving 9 bases not matched to a gene. Germline V gene data show CDR1 as LNHDA and CDR2 as SQIVND (reference sequence).

This chain joins TRBV19 and TRBJ2-5; weak D call: TRBD2 (6 bases). Trimming left V 3 bases short and J 1 base short, with 9 bases between. Looked up from germline, CDR1 is LNHDA and CDR2 is SQIVND (reference sequence). This CDR3 region has 14 residues. CDR3 in DNA: TGTGCCAGTAGTATTCTGGGAGGCCAAGAGACCCAGTACTTC. Encoded protein: CASSILGGQETQYF.

This clone was observed a single time. V gene TRBV4-1 combines with J gene TRBJ1-2, with D possibly being TRBD1 (5 bases). V lost 2 bases to trimming and J lost 4 bases, with 8 bases between them. This CDR3 comprises 13 residues. The V gene's germline CDR1 is MGHRA and CDR2 YSYEKL. The CDR3 bases are TGCGCCAGCAGCCAACAGGGAGGCTATGGCTACACCTTC. This translates into CASSQQGGYGYTF.

The CDR3 reads CASSYLQGNTEAFF. In DNA, the CDR3 is TGTGCCAGCAGTTACCTGCAGGGGAACACTGAAGCTTTCTTT. The chain uses TRBV6-8 and TRBJ1-1, with D tentatively TRBD1 (5 bases). CDR1 MNHGY and CDR2 SAAAGT come from the germline V gene. Trimming shortened V by 2 bases and J by 1 base, and 8 bases separated the two germline ends. CDR3 length equals 14 residues.

The V and J genes are TRBV18 and TRBJ2-7, with 7 bases that match TRBD2. Germline CDR1 is KGHSH and CDR2 is LQKENI. CDR3 length: 14 amino acids. The V segment lost 8 bases and the J segment 0 bases; nucleotides outside the gene matches: 7. For the CDR3, the DNA is TGTGCCAGCCAGAGCGGGGCCAGCTCCTACGAGCAGTACTTC. It encodes CASQSGASSYEQYF.

In its sample, this clone was seen a few times. The chain uses TRBV18 and TRBJ2-1; 8 bases are shared with TRBD2. Per the germline V gene, CDR1 is KGHSH and CDR2 is LQKENI. CDR3 length: 15 amino acids. The ends lost 3 bases at V and 6 bases at J; junction bases unmatched: 7. CDR3 amino acids: CASSPRATSGNEQFF. The DNA for the CDR3 is TGTGCCAGCTCACCTCGGGCCACTAGCGGCAATGAGCAGTTCTTC.

The chain has TRBV6-8 and TRBJ1-2, with no clear D. V gave up 2 bases and J gave up 3 bases, with 4 bases separating them. Germline-derived CDR1 and CDR2 are MNHGY and SAAAGT. The CDR3 runs to 12 residues. CDR3 loop: CASSYRDYGYTF. In nucleotides, the CDR3 is TGTGCCAGCAGTTACAGGGACTATGGCTACACCTTC.